The entry below gives a single T cell receptor (beta chain) sequence along with its context. Some clones are missing from TCRdb's copy, which holds only in-frame ones; the method was immunoSEQ multiplex PCR. The profile shows tens of thousands of clones, approximately 74% of them singletons. The data originate from a study of blood T cell repertoires in COVID-19. V shed 0 bases and J 5 bases; nucleotides not matched to a gene: 2. The CDR3 has 14 residues. Germline CDR1 SGHNT, CDR2 YYREEE (reference sequence). The Seattle site enrolled patients during active infection and followed them longitudinally. Material for sequencing was peripheral blood. V usage is TRBV5-4 and J usage is TRBJ2-5; 9 nucleotides match TRBD1. The source is a man between 65 and 85 years old with COVID-19, enrolled during active disease. DNA of the CDR3: TGTGCCAGCAGCTTGGAGACAGGGGGGGAGACCCAGTACTTC. Translated, it gives CASSLETGGETQYF.